The 5 T cell receptor beta chains listed next were all sequenced from one sample in a study of blood T cells in healthy people across ages. Primed by a sample-barcoded 5' primer and a J-beta primer mix, a second PCR proceeded for 7 to 11 cycles. Each CDR3 protein is one row after TCRdb ran MiXCR on the 5' RACE reads. The sample has 800,000 to 950,000 distinct CDR3 sequences; roughly 50% are singletons. The specimen was blood. Receptor source: a man younger than 45 in good health.

The chain employs TRBV28 and TRBJ2-5; TRBD1 is a possible D gene (6 bases). There are 15 residues in the CDR3. The V end lost 6 bases, the J end lost 11 bases, and 25 bases lay between the germline ends. The germline CDR1 and CDR2 sequences are MDHEN and SYDVKM. The CDR3: CASSTGLSANNEQYF. The CDR3 nucleotides read TGTGCCAGCAGCACAGGGCTTTCGGCCAACAATGAGCAGTACTTC.

This clonotype was seen repeatedly, ten times or more. The chain recombines TRBV15 with TRBJ2-1; tentatively, D is TRBD2 (6 bases). The V and J ends lost 0 bases and 6 bases respectively, with 15 bases between them. The CDR3 has 16 amino acids. The germline V gene has CDR1 LNHNV and CDR2 YYDKDF (reference sequence). The CDR3 nucleotides are TGTGCCACCAGCAGAGATTGGCGGGGTCCGCGCAATGAGCAGTTCTTC. Translated: CATSRDWRGPRNEQFF.

The rearrangement uses TRBV4-3 and TRBJ2-1, with 10 bases lining up with TRBD2. The better agreement between TRBJ2-7 and the DNA end casts doubt on the J call. The CDR3 has 16 amino acids. Germline V lookup: CDR1 LGHNA, CDR2 YSLEER. The CDR3 DNA reads TGCGCCAGCAGCCAAGAAAGGACTAGCGGCTACAATGAGCAGTACTTC. Protein sequence: CASSQERTSGYNEQYF.

The genes are TRBV6-1 and TRBJ2-7; unclear D gene. There are 16 residues in the CDR3. Looked up from germline, CDR1 is MNHNS and CDR2 is SASEGT. The germline V and J ends were trimmed by 8 bases and 0 bases, with 20 bases remaining between them. The CDR3 DNA follows: TGTGCCAGCTCCGGCCCCTCCGACTGGATCTCCTACGAGCAGTACTTC. This sequence encodes CASSGPSDWISYEQYF.

V is TRBV29-1 and J is TRBJ2-5; D perhaps matches TRBD1 (6 bases). The germline V gene encodes CDR1 SQVTM and CDR2 ANQGSEA. V was pared by 7 bases and J by 11 bases, with 26 bases between. The CDR3 consists of 14 residues. The CDR3 DNA sequence: TGCAGCGATGCTGCGAGGGGGAAGTCCAATGAGCAGTACTTC. Amino acid sequence: CSDAARGKSNEQYF.